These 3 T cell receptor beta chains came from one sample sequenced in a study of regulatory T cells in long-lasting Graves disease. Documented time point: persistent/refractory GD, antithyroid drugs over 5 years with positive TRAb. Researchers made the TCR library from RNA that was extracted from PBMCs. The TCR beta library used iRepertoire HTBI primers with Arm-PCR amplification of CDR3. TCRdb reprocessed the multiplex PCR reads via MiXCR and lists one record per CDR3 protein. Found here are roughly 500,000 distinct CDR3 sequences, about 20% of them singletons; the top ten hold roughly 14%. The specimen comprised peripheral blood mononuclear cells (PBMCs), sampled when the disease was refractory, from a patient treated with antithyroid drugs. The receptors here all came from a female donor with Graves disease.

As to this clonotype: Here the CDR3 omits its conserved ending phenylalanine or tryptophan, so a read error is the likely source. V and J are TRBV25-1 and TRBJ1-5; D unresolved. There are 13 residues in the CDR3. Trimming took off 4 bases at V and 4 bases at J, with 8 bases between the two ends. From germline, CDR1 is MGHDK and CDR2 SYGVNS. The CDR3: CASSAPGNQPQHL. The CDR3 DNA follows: TGTGCCAGCAGTGCCCCAGGTAATCAGCCCCAGCATCTT.

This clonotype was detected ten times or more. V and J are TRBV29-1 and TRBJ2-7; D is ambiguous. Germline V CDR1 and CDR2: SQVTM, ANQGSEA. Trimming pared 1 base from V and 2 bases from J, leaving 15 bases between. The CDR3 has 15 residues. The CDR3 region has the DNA TGCAGCGTTGAAGGCTTAGGGTCGTCAACCTACGAGCAGTACTTC. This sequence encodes CSVEGLGSSTYEQYF.

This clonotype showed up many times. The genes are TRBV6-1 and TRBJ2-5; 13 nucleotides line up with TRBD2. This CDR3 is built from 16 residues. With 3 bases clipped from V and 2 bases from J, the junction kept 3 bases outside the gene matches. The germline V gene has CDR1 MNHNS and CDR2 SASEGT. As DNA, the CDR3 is TGTGCCAGCAGTGAGACTAGCGGGGGGCATCAAGAGACCCAGTACTTC. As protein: CASSETSGGHQETQYF.